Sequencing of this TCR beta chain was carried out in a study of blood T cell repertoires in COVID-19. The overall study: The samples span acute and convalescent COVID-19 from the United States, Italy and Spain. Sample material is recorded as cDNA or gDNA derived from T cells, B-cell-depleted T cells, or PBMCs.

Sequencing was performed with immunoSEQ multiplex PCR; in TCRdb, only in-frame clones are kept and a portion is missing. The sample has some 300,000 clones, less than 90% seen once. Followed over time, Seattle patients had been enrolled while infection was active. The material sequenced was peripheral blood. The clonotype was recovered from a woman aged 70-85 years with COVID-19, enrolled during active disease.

CDR3 DNA: TGTGCCAGCAAGGTTCTTGGGACAGCTACTTATAGCAATCAGCCCCAGCATTTT. Translation gives CASKVLGTATYSNQPQHF. V usage is TRBV28 and J usage is TRBJ1-5; 7 bases agree with TRBD1. V gave up 7 bases and J gave up 0 bases; unmatched junction bases: 15. Germline V gene data show CDR1 as MDHEN and CDR2 as SYDVKM. The CDR3 runs to 18 residues.